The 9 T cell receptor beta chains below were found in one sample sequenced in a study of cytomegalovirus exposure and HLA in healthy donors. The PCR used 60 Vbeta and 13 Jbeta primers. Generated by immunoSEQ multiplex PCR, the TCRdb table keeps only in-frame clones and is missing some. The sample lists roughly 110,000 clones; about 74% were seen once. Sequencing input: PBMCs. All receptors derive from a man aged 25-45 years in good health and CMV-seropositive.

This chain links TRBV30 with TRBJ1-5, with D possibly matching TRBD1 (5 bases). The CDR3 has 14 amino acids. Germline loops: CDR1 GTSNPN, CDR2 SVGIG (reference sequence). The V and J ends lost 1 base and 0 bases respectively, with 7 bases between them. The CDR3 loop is CAWSGQYSNQPQHF. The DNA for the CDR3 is TGTGCCTGGAGTGGACAGTATAGCAATCAGCCCCAGCATTTT. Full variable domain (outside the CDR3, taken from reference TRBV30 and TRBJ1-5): SQTIHQWPATLVQPVGSPLSLECTVEGTSNPNLYWYRQAAGRGLQLLFYSVGIGQISSEVPQNLSASRPQDRQFILSSKKLLLSDSGFYLCAWSGQYSNQPQHFGDGTRLSIL.

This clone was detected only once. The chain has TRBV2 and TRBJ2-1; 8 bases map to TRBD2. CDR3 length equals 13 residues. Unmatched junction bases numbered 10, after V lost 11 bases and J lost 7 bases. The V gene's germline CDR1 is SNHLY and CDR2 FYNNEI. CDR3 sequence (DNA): TGTGCCGCGGACTCCGGGGGGGGAAATGAGCAGTTCTTC. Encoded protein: CAADSGGGNEQFF.

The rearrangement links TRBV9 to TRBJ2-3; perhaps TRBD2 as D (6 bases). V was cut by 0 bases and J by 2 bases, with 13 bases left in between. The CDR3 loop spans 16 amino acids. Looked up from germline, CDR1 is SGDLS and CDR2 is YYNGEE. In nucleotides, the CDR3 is TGTGCCAGCAGCGTAGGCGCCGGAGGGGACACAGATACGCAGTATTTT. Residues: CASSVGAGGDTDTQYF.

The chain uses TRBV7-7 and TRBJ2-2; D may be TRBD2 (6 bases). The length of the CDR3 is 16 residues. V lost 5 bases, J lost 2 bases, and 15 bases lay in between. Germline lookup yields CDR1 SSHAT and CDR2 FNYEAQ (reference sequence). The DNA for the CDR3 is TGTGCCAGCAGCGGGCTTGGAGGGCGCAACACCGGGGAGCTGTTTTTT. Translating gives CASSGLGGRNTGELFF. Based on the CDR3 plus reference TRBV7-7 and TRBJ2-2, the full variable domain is GAGVSQSPRYKVTKRGQDVTLRCDPISSHATLYWYQQALGQGPEFLTYFNYEAQPDKSGLPSDRFSAERPEGSISTLTIQRTEQRDSAMYRCASSGLGGRNTGELFFGEGSRLTVL.

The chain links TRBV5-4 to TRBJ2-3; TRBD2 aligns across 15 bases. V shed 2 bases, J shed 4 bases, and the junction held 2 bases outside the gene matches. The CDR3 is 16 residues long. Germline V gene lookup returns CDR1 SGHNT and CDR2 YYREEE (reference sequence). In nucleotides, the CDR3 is TGTGCCAGCAGCTTCAGGACTAGCGGGGGGGCAGATACGCAGTATTTT. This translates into CASSFRTSGGADTQYF.

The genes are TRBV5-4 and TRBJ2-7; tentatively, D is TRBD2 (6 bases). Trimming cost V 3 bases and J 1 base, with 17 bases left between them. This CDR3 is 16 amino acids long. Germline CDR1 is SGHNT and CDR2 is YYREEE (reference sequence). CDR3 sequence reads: CASSSRGGALSYEQYF. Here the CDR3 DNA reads TGTGCCAGCAGCTCCCGGGGCGGGGCTCTATCCTACGAGCAGTACTTC.

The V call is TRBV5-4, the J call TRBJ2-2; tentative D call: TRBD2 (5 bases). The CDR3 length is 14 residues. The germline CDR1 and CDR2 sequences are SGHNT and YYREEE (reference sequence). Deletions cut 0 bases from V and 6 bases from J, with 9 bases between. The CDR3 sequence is CASSLGGWSGELFF. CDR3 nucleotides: TGTGCCAGCAGCTTGGGAGGGTGGTCCGGGGAGCTGTTTTTT.

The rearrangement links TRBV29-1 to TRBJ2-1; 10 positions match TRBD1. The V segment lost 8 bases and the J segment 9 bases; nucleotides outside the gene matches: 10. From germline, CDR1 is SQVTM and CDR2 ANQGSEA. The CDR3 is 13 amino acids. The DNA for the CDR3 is TGCAGCCTTGGGGGAGGACAGGGGGGTGAGCAGTTCTTC. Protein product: CSLGGGQGGEQFF.

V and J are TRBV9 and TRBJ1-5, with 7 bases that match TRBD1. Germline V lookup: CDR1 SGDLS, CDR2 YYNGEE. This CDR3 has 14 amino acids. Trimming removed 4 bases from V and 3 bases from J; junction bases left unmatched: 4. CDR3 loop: CASSPTGVNQPQHF. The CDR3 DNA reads TGTGCCAGCAGCCCAACAGGGGTCAATCAGCCCCAGCATTTT.